The present T cell receptor beta chain was sequenced within a study of cytomegalovirus exposure and HLA in healthy donors. The length of the CDR3 is 13 residues. Germline V gene lookup returns CDR1 SGHRS and CDR2 YFSETQ. The V and J ends lost 2 bases and 1 base respectively, with 4 bases between them. A multiplex PCR was run with 60 Vbeta primers and 13 Jbeta primers. The data were produced by immunoSEQ multiplex PCR, yet TCRdb's version contains in-frame clones alone and is incomplete. Among approximately 97,000 clones listed, less than 85% were seen once. V gene TRBV5-1 combines with J gene TRBJ1-5, with D unclear. The clonotype comes from a man aged 40-50 years in good health and CMV-seronegative. Sample: PBMCs. CDR3 loop: CASSLQSNQPQHF. The CDR3 coding sequence is TGCGCCAGCAGCTTACAGAGCAATCAGCCCCAGCATTTT.